This TCR beta chain stems from a study of CD8 T cells in Susac syndrome. Trimming removed 5 bases from V and 5 bases from J, with 18 bases in between. Germline V gene lookup returns CDR1 SEHNR and CDR2 FQNEAQ (reference sequence). The length of the CDR3 is 15 residues. Sequencing of TCR beta was undertaken in CD8+ and CD4+ T cells derived from blood. As controls, healthy donors matched for age and sex were used. The CD8+ and CD4+ T cells were isolated magnetically using a negative isolation approach, whereas the TEMRA cells were enriched by FACS. The RNA, roughly 0.5 to 1 ug, was put through reverse transcription using random hexamers. The immunoSEQ assay covered 54 Vbeta and 13 Jbeta segments for CDR3. From the immunoSEQ multiplex PCR reads, TCRdb called clonotypes with MiXCR, one entry per CDR3 protein. The repertoire has about 200,000 distinct CDR3 sequences, about 95% of them found once; the top ten carry approximately 0.1%.

The chain has TRBV7-9 and TRBJ2-5, with D possibly being TRBD1 (6 bases). The sample taken for sequencing was CD4+ T cells from PBMCs. The origin of this receptor is a human donor in good health. CDR3 protein: CASSQRSGAGETQYF. The CDR3 DNA reads TGTGCCAGCAGCCAGAGATCAGGGGCCGGGGAGACCCAGTACTTC.